Presented here are 14 T cell receptor beta chains from one specimen sequenced in a study of blood T cells in healthy people across ages. Then a second PCR, running about 6 to 12 cycles, was carried out with a sample-barcoded 5' primer and a J-beta primer mix. TCRdb independently ran MiXCR on the 5' RACE reads; one entry per CDR3 protein. The sample contains some 760,000 distinct CDR3 sequences, roughly 25% of which appear only once. This sample was shared with a second study, whose subject was T cells of mothers and their children.

The sequenced material came from blood. These receptors were taken from a boy younger than 18 in good health.

This chain uses TRBV28 with TRBJ2-7; a possible D gene is TRBD1 (5 bases). Per germline, CDR1 MDHEN and CDR2 SYDVKM. This CDR3 has 12 residues. V was clipped by 6 bases and J by 5 bases, with 11 bases between them. As DNA, the CDR3 is TGTGCCAGCAGAGTTCAGGGCAACGAGCAGTACTTC. Translated: CASRVQGNEQYF.

This clonotype was detected only a few times. The chain is built from TRBV5-5 and TRBJ2-5; a weak D match, TRBD2 (5 bases). Trimming took off 0 bases at V and 0 bases at J, with 12 bases between the two ends. Germline V lookup: CDR1 SGHKS, CDR2 YYEKEE (reference sequence). This CDR3 spans 16 amino acids. CDR3 nucleotides: TGTGCCAGCAGCTTGGCAGTAGCGCCAAACCAAGAGACCCAGTACTTC. Translation: CASSLAVAPNQETQYF.

The chain combines TRBV29-1 with TRBJ2-5; D uncertain. Trimming left V 6 bases short and J 5 bases short, with 10 bases between. The CDR3 spans 11 residues. CDR1 and CDR2 from the germline V gene are SQVTM and ANQGSEA. CDR3 loop: CSVQDGETQYF. DNA of the CDR3: TGCAGCGTCCAAGACGGGGAGACCCAGTACTTC.

This clonotype was seen only a few times. This chain links TRBV18 with TRBJ1-1; the D is unclear. CDR1 is KGHSH, CDR2 LQKENI, per germline. Trimming removed 1 base from V and 4 bases from J, with 7 bases in between. CDR3 length: 13 amino acids. The CDR3 sequence: CASSPRSSTEAFF. The DNA of the CDR3 is TGTGCCAGCTCACCACGCTCATCCACTGAAGCTTTCTTT.

This clonotype was seen only a few times. The chain recombines TRBV7-9 with TRBJ2-1, with unresolved D. The germline gives CDR1 SEHNR, CDR2 FQNEAQ (reference sequence). The CDR3 spans 15 residues. V gave up 5 bases and J gave up 0 bases, with 11 bases separating them. CDR3 coding DNA: TGTGCCAGCAGCCCGGGCGGCGGCTCCTACAATGAGCAGTTCTTC. Translation: CASSPGGGSYNEQFF.

The chain combines TRBV5-4 with TRBJ1-4, with D perhaps TRBD1 (6 bases). V was pared by 4 bases and J by 7 bases, with 17 bases between. Germline CDR1 reads SGHNT; CDR2 reads YYREEE (reference sequence). The CDR3 is made up of 15 amino acids. The DNA of the CDR3 is TGTGCCAGCAGCCCCCTTCCGGACAGCGGTGAAAAACTGTTTTTT. The encoded protein is CASSPLPDSGEKLFF.

The rearrangement joins TRBV20-1 to TRBJ2-1, with TRBD2 matching over 14 bases. CDR3 size: 19 residues. In germline, CDR1 is DFQATT, CDR2 SNEGSKA (reference sequence). With V trimmed by 0 bases and J by 8 bases, 15 bases remained unmatched. The CDR3 here is CSARDLTGTSGSWYDEQFF. In DNA, the CDR3 is TGCAGTGCTAGAGACCTCACCGGGACTAGCGGGAGTTGGTACGATGAGCAGTTCTTC.

The V and J genes are TRBV4-3 and TRBJ2-5; possibly TRBD1 for D (6 bases). The CDR3 has 15 amino acids. Germline V CDR1 and CDR2: LGHNA, YSLEER. The V end was cut by 4 bases, the J end by 5 bases, with 17 bases between. The CDR3 is CASSPQQGRFETQYF. The CDR3 bases are TGCGCCAGCAGCCCCCAGCAGGGGCGGTTTGAGACCCAGTACTTC.

This chain uses TRBV2 with TRBJ1-5; 7 bases align to TRBD1. J was trimmed by 6 bases and V by 6 bases; bases with no gene match: 8. From germline, CDR1 is SNHLY and CDR2 FYNNEI. This CDR3 has 14 residues. The CDR3 is CASRRAGGRQPQHF. CDR3 coding DNA: TGTGCCAGCAGGAGAGCAGGGGGTCGTCAGCCCCAGCATTTT.

The chain is built from TRBV3-1 and TRBJ2-3, with D possibly called TRBD1 or TRBD2 (5 bases each). There are 21 residues in the CDR3. Germline V CDR1 and CDR2: LGHDT, YNNKEL (reference sequence). Trimming took 1 base from V and 2 from J, leaving 28 bases between them. The CDR3 loop reads CASSQGSNRDDERGFTDTQYF. The CDR3 bases are TGTGCCAGCAGCCAAGGGTCAAACCGGGACGATGAGAGGGGATTCACAGATACGCAGTATTTT.

This clonotype was seen a handful of times. Mismatch with germline at one junction end may stem from a read error. V usage is TRBV29-1 and J usage is TRBJ1-2; D is possibly TRBD1 (6 bases). The CDR3 length is 8 residues. Germline V lookup: CDR1 SQVTM, CDR2 ANQGSEA. The CDR3 nucleotides read TGCAGCGCCGAGGGGGGATCCTTC. Translating it yields CSAEGGSF.

The CDR3 coding sequence is TGTGCCAGCAGGGCCTCGGGGGGAAACACCATATATTTT. Protein product: CASRASGGNTIYF. The chain is built from TRBV12-3 or TRBV12-4 and TRBJ1-3; unclear D gene. The CDR3 consists of 13 residues. V was pared by 6 bases and J by 4 bases, with 10 bases between.

This clonotype was seen more than once but under ten times. This chain links TRBV29-1 with TRBJ2-1; 7 positions agree with TRBD1. Per the germline V gene, CDR1 is SQVTM and CDR2 is ANQGSEA. The CDR3 runs to 14 residues. V was clipped by 7 bases and J by 3 bases; unmatched bases: 9. CDR3: CSAQTGKDYNEQFF. For the CDR3, the DNA is TGCAGCGCCCAGACAGGGAAGGACTACAATGAGCAGTTCTTC.

This clonotype occurred a few times. The chain carries TRBV20-1 and TRBJ2-1; D remains unclear. The tail of the sequence fits TRBJ2-5 better, so the J call may be wrong. CDR3 size: 10 residues. Germline V gene data show CDR1 as DFQATT and CDR2 as SNEGSKA (reference sequence). The CDR3 nucleotides are TGCAGTGCACAGTCGGAGACCCAGTACTTC. Translated: CSAQSETQYF.